These 25 T cell receptor beta chains came from one sample sequenced in a study of early stage breast cancer tumors. Assay: immunoSEQ multiplex PCR; the TCRdb copy retains only in-frame clones and omits some. The sample carries about 51,000 clones, roughly 78% recorded once. Source material: blood. The receptors stem from a person in their forties with breast cancer.

The rearrangement uses TRBV11-3 and TRBJ2-7; possible D gene TRBD2, 5 bases. This CDR3 contains 12 residues. V was cut by 6 bases and J by 4 bases, with 10 bases left in between. Germline lookup yields CDR1 SGHNT and CDR2 YENEEA. The CDR3 sequence is CASSLERYEQYF. CDR3 bases: TGTGCCAGCAGTCTTGAGCGGTACGAGCAGTACTTC.

This sequence joins TRBV4-2 and TRBJ1-2, with TRBD1 as a possible D gene (6 bases). The CDR3 has 15 residues. CDR1 LGHNA and CDR2 YNFKEQ come from the germline V gene. V gave up 5 bases and J gave up 2 bases, with 15 bases separating them. CDR3 sequence: CASSARKGGNYGYTF. CDR3 nucleotide sequence: TGTGCCAGCAGCGCCCGTAAAGGGGGGAACTATGGCTACACCTTC.

The chain is built from TRBV29-1 and TRBJ2-5; D ambiguous. The assigned J gene may be wrong: the sequence end matches TRBJ2-7 better. Germline V gene data show CDR1 as SQVTM and CDR2 as ANQGSEA. This CDR3 is built from 11 residues. The CDR3 region is CSVSLSYEQYF. The CDR3 DNA is TGCAGCGTATCGCTCTCCTACGAGCAGTACTTC.

The chain links TRBV6-5 to TRBJ2-5; no firm D call. The length of the CDR3 is 16 residues. Germline V gene data show CDR1 as MNHEY and CDR2 as SVGAGI. Trimming took off 4 bases at V and 6 bases at J, with 21 bases between the two ends. Here the CDR3 reads CASSLRADTYGKTQYF. The CDR3 DNA is TGTGCCAGCAGTTTACGGGCAGACACCTATGGGAAGACCCAGTACTTC.

The rearrangement uses TRBV29-1 and TRBJ2-2; D may be TRBD1 (6 bases). Germline assignment: CDR1 SQVTM and CDR2 ANQGSEA. V was clipped by 7 bases and J by 6 bases, with 12 bases between them. CDR3 size: 12 residues. In DNA form, the CDR3 reads TGCAGCGCCTTATCAGGGGCCGGGGAGCTGTTTTTT. It encodes CSALSGAGELFF.

The chain employs TRBV19 and TRBJ1-3, with TRBD1 as a possible D gene (5 bases). V lost 5 bases and J lost 11, with 13 bases in between. Germline-derived CDR1 and CDR2 are LNHDA and SQIVND (reference sequence). CDR3 size: 12 residues. This chain's CDR3 is CASSVSGTPIYF. DNA for the CDR3: TGTGCCAGTAGTGTCTCCGGGACCCCCATATATTTT.

CDR3 in amino acids: CASSLDEGLASNNEQFF. For the CDR3, the DNA is TGTGCCAGCAGCTTAGATGAAGGTCTAGCTTCAAACAATGAGCAGTTCTTC. This chain links TRBV11-3 with TRBJ2-1; possibly TRBD2 for D (5 bases). Between the trimmed V and J ends, which lost 0 bases and 5 bases, there was a span of 17 bases. Germline-derived CDR1 and CDR2 are SGHNT and YENEEA. The CDR3 covers 17 residues.

Only a few counts were recorded for this clone. This chain uses TRBV29-1 with TRBJ1-1; D possibly corresponds to TRBD1 (6 bases). CDR1 SQVTM and CDR2 ANQGSEA come from the germline V gene. V gave up 4 bases and J gave up 2 bases, with 14 bases separating them. The length of the CDR3 is 14 residues. The DNA of the CDR3 is TGCAGCGTTGTTAGGAACAGGGCTAACACTGAAGCTTTCTTT. The encoded protein is CSVVRNRANTEAFF.

The chain combines TRBV5-1 with TRBJ1-5; D is perhaps TRBD1 (5 bases). The CDR3 loop spans 15 amino acids. Per germline, CDR1 SGHRS and CDR2 YFSETQ. V lost 2 bases, J lost 2 bases, and 11 bases lay in between. The CDR3 nucleotides read TGCGCCAGCAGCTTAACGGGGCTGGGCAATCAGCCCCAGCATTTT. Translating gives CASSLTGLGNQPQHF.

V is TRBV5-1 and J is TRBJ1-3; TRBD1 might be the D (6 bases). Germline-derived CDR1 and CDR2 are SGHRS and YFSETQ. Trimming stripped 2 bases from V and 8 bases from J, with 11 bases between. The CDR3 totals 13 residues. DNA of the CDR3: TGCGCCAGCAGCTTCCAACAGGGAGACACCATATATTTT. As protein: CASSFQQGDTIYF.

This clone was picked up one time. V and J are TRBV11-2 and TRBJ1-1; 7 bases map to TRBD1. CDR1 and CDR2 from the germline V gene are SGHAT and FQNNGV. J gave up 5 bases and V 1 base, and 4 bases lay outside the gene matches. CDR3 length: 14 residues. Here the CDR3 DNA reads TGTGCCAGCAGCTTAGGAGGGGGCAGGACTGAAGCTTTCTTT. Its translation is CASSLGGGRTEAFF. The variable domain in full, completed from reference TRBV11-2 and TRBJ1-1, reads EAGVAQSPRYKIIEKRQSVAFWCNPISGHATLYWYQQILGQGPKLLIQFQNNGVVDDSQLPKDRFSAERLKGVDSTLKIQPAKLEDSAVYLCASSLGGGRTEAFFGQGTRLTVV.

V usage is TRBV10-2 and J usage is TRBJ2-4; 8 nucleotides agree with TRBD2. Germline CDR1 reads WSHSY; CDR2 reads SAAADI. The CDR3 extends over 16 amino acids. J gave up 2 bases and V 1 base, and 4 bases lay outside the gene matches. The CDR3 reads CASSELAGPTKNIQYF. The CDR3 region has the DNA TGCGCCAGCAGTGAGTTAGCGGGGCCTACCAAAAACATTCAGTACTTC.

This rearrangement joins TRBV10-3 to TRBJ1-3; D uncertain. Trimming left V 3 bases short and J 0 bases short, with 18 bases between. From germline, CDR1 is ENHRY and CDR2 SYGVKD. The CDR3 has 18 residues. The CDR3 nucleotides are TGTGCCATCAGTGAAATTGTGGTCCTATCTTTCTCTGGAAACACCATATATTTT. Amino acids: CAISEIVVLSFSGNTIYF.

This clone was detected only once. CDR3 sequence reads: CASSPISGGGQPQHF. As DNA, the CDR3 is TGTGCCAGCAGCCCGATTTCGGGGGGCGGTCAGCCCCAGCATTTT. The chain joins TRBV4-2 to TRBJ1-5, with a possible D match to TRBD1 (6 bases). The germline V and J ends were trimmed by 4 bases and 6 bases, with 16 bases remaining between them. CDR1 and CDR2 (germline): LGHNA, YNFKEQ. This CDR3 has 15 residues.

This clone was detected only a few times. CDR3 DNA: TGTGCCAGCAGTGGGGACAGTTCCACAGATACGCAGTATTTT. It is translated as CASSGDSSTDTQYF. V and J are TRBV6-4 and TRBJ2-3, with 7 bases identical to TRBD1. Germline V gives CDR1 MRHNA, CDR2 SNTAGT. The CDR3 spans 14 residues. With 4 bases clipped from V and 2 bases from J, the junction kept 3 bases outside the gene matches.

This clone was observed once. The V call is TRBV6-5, the J call TRBJ1-2, with no clear D. Germline V gives CDR1 MNHEY, CDR2 SVGAGI. The CDR3 runs 14 residues. V was pared by 3 bases and J by 0 bases, with 8 bases between. CDR3 region: CASSYKTPNYGYTF. CDR3 nucleotide sequence: TGTGCCAGCAGTTATAAGACACCTAACTATGGCTACACCTTC.

V is TRBV18 and J is TRBJ2-5, with D tentatively TRBD2 (6 bases). With 2 bases removed from V and 4 bases from J, the gap between germline ends came to 17 bases. The CDR3 spans 16 residues. Looked up from germline, CDR1 is KGHSH and CDR2 is LQKENI. The CDR3 DNA reads as TGTGCCAGCTCACCAAAGACTAACGGGAGATCAGAGACCCAGTACTTC. This sequence encodes CASSPKTNGRSETQYF.

The V and J genes are TRBV11-1 and TRBJ1-2; D not resolved. Trimming shortened V by 2 bases and J by 6 bases, and 13 bases separated the two germline ends. The CDR3 length is 14 residues. Germline CDR1 reads SGHAT; CDR2 reads FQDESV (reference sequence). CDR3 protein: CASSLNRVEDGYTF. CDR3 DNA: TGTGCCAGCAGCTTAAATAGGGTCGAGGATGGCTACACCTTC.

The DNA for the CDR3 is TGTGCCTGCTCACCCGGGGGGGCTAACAATGAGCAGTTCTTC. Its translation is CACSPGGANNEQFF. The chain couples TRBV30 to TRBJ2-1; 8 nucleotides match TRBD2. CDR3 length equals 14 residues. With V trimmed by 6 bases and J by 5 bases, 9 bases remained unmatched. Germline values: CDR1 GTSNPN, CDR2 SVGIG (reference sequence).

V is TRBV27 and J is TRBJ2-7, with 10 bases aligning to TRBD2. V trimming: 2 bases; J trimming: 3 bases; junction bases outside the gene matches: 10. Germline V gene sequence: CDR1 MNHEY, CDR2 SMNVEV (reference sequence). This CDR3 spans 17 amino acids. The CDR3 region has the DNA TGTGCCAGCAGTTTACCTCCCCGCTCTAGCGGGAGCTACGAGCAGTACTTC. Translating it yields CASSLPPRSSGSYEQYF.

This chain uses TRBV28 with TRBJ2-3; the D gene is possibly TRBD2 (5 bases). Trimming removed 2 bases from V and 0 bases from J, with 21 bases in between. Germline CDR1 is MDHEN and CDR2 is SYDVKM. This CDR3 region has 19 residues. CDR3 region: CASSLGWESALISTDTQYF. CDR3 nucleotide sequence: TGTGCCAGCAGTTTAGGTTGGGAGAGCGCCTTAATTAGCACAGATACGCAGTATTTT.

This clone was picked up a small number of times. A junction boundary mismatches the germline segment, possibly from a read error. The V gene is TRBV4-1, the J gene TRBJ1-4; D is ambiguous. The CDR3 has 14 amino acids. Germline V gives CDR1 MGHRA, CDR2 YSYEKL. CDR3 in DNA: TGCGCCAGCAGCCCCTTGACAACGAATGAAAAACTGTTTTTT. The encoded protein is CASSPLTTNEKLFF.

The chain joins TRBV4-1 to TRBJ1-5, with unresolved D. V lost 2 bases and J lost 6, with 8 bases in between. Germline V gene sequence: CDR1 MGHRA, CDR2 YSYEKL. This CDR3 is built from 13 residues. The CDR3 spells CASSQPASQPQHF. CDR3 DNA: TGCGCCAGCAGCCAACCCGCATCTCAGCCCCAGCATTTT.

This chain uses TRBV6-1 with TRBJ2-1; D gene unclear. There are 13 residues in the CDR3. The V and J ends lost 2 bases and 4 bases respectively, with 6 bases between them. CDR1 and CDR2 from the germline V gene are MNHNS and SASEGT. In nucleotides, the CDR3 is TGTGCCAGCAGTGAATCAGTTTACAATGAGCAGTTCTTC. Amino acids: CASSESVYNEQFF.

This clone appeared once. J is TRBJ2-5 and V is TRBV2; the D is unclear. The CDR3 consists of 13 residues. V lost 2 bases to trimming and J lost 2 bases, with 6 bases between them. Germline V lookup: CDR1 SNHLY, CDR2 FYNNEI. The CDR3 region is CASSERLQETQYF. CDR3 DNA sequence: TGTGCCAGCAGTGAAAGATTACAAGAGACCCAGTACTTC.